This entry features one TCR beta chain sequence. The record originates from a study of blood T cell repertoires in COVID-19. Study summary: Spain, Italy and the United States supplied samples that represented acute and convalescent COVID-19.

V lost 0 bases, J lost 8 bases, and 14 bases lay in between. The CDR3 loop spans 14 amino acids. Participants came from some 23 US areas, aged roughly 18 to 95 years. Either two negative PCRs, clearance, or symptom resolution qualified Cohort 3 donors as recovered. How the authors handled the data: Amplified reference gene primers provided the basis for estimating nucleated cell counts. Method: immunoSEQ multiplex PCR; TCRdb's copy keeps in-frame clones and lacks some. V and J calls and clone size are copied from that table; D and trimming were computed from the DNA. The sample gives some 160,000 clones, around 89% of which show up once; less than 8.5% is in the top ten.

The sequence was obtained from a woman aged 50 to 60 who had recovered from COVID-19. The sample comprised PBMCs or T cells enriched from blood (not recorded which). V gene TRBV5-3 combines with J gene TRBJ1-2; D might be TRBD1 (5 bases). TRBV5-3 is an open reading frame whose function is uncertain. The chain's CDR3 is CARSLGWRDSGYTF. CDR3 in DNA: TGTGCCAGAAGCTTGGGTTGGCGGGACTCCGGCTACACCTTC.